The T cell receptor (beta chain) described here comes from a study of Ad26.COV2.S vaccination and SARS-CoV-2 variants. Only in-frame clones appear in the TCRdb table, and some are missing; sequencing was by immunoSEQ multiplex PCR. The sample includes about 330,000 clones, about nine tenths of them seen just once. Germline lookup yields CDR1 SGHKS and CDR2 YYEKEE (reference sequence). Trimming stripped 0 bases from V and 7 bases from J, with 17 bases between. The length of the CDR3 is 16 residues. Sample treatment: around 19 received Ad26.COV2.S at low or high dose, single or two shots; 5 received placebo; per-sample allocation not given. After the first vaccine or placebo injection, samples were drawn on day 63. Broader study findings: Responses of spike-specific T cells (both CD8+ and CD4+) reportedly showed substantial breadth after vaccination.

Regarding this clone: As yet, its antigen is unknown.

The chain couples TRBV5-5 to TRBJ1-5; TRBD1 is a possible D gene (5 bases). This sequence was found in a person aged 18-60 years who received the Ad26.COV2.S COVID-19 vaccine or a placebo. The source was peripheral blood, collected in a trial of Ad26.COV2.S vaccine versus placebo. Here the CDR3 DNA reads TGTGCCAGCAGCTTGGACCTTTTGGGGCCGGACCAGCCCCAGCATTTT. The encoded protein is CASSLDLLGPDQPQHF.